The TCR beta chain described here comes from a study of blood T cell repertoires in COVID-19. Study overall: Acute and convalescent COVID-19 specimens originated in the United States, Italy and Spain.

V lost 2 bases and J lost 7, with 14 bases in between. This CDR3 comprises 13 residues. The V gene's germline CDR1 is GTSNPN and CDR2 SVGIG (reference sequence). Profiled with immunoSEQ multiplex PCR; TCRdb holds only in-frame clones, not every one. The table lists about 120,000 clones, more than 70% of them singletons. The sequence was obtained from a man at least 80 years old with active or convalescent COVID-19. Sample: peripheral blood. The J gene is TRBJ2-5, the V gene TRBV30; TRBD1 is a possible D gene (6 bases). This chain's CDR3 is CAWSLGQWGTQYF. The CDR3 DNA is TGTGCCTGGAGTCTTGGACAGTGGGGGACCCAGTACTTC.